Given below is one T cell receptor beta chain in context. Germline values: CDR1 MNHEY, CDR2 SMNVEV (reference sequence). V lost 5 bases, J lost 8 bases, and 6 bases stayed unmatched. This CDR3 contains 14 residues. TCRdb keeps only in-frame clones here, not all; method: immunoSEQ multiplex PCR. Of some 200,000 clones listed, 90% to 95% are singletons. The data belong to a study of control samples from healthy donors and cancer patients. The sample was blood. The clonotype was recovered from a woman between 25 and 40 years old in good health. The V gene is TRBV27, the J gene TRBJ1-4, with 9 bases that match TRBD1. CDR3 bases: TGTGCCAGCAGTCGGGACAGGGTAGGAGAAAAACTGTTTTTT. Translating it yields CASSRDRVGEKLFF.